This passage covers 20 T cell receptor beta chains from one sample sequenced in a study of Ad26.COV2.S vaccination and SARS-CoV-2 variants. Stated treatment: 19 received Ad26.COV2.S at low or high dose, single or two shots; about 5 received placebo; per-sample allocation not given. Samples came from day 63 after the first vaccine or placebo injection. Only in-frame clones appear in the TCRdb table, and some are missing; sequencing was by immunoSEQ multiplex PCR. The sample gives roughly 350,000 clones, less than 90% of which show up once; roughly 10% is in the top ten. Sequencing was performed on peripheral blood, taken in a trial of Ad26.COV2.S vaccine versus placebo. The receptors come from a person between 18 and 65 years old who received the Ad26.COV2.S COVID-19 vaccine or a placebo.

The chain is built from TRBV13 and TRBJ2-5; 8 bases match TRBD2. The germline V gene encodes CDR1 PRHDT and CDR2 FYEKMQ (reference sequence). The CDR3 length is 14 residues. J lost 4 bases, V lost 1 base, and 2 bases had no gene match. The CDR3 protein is CASSLAGGRETQYF. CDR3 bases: TGTGCCAGCAGCTTAGCGGGGGGGCGAGAGACCCAGTACTTC.

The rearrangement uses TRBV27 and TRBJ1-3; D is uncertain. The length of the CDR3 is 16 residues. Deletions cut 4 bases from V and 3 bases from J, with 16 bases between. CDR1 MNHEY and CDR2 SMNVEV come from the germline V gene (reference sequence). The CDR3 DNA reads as TGTGCCAGCAGTTCCCTAAAATTCCTCGATGGAAACACCATATATTTT. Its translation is CASSSLKFLDGNTIYF.

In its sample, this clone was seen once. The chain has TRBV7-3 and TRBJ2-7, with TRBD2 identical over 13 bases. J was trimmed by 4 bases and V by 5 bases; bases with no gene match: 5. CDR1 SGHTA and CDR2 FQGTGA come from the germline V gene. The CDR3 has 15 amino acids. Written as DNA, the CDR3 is TGTGCCAGCAGCCCCGGACTAGCGGGAGTGTACGAGCAGTACTTC. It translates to CASSPGLAGVYEQYF.

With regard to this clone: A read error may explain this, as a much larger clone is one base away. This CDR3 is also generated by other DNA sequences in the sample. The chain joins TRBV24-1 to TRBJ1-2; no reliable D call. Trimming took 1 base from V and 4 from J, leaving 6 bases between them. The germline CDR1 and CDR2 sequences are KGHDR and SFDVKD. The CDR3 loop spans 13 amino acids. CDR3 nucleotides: TGTGCCACCAGTGATTTCGAGGGCTATGGCTACACCTTC. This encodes CATSDFEGYGYTF.

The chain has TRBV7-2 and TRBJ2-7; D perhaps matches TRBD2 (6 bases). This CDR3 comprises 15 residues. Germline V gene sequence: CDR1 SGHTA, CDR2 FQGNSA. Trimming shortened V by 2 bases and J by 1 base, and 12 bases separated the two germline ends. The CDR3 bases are TGTGCCAGCAGCTTAATCGGGAGCGTTTCCTACGAGCAGTACTTC. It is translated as CASSLIGSVSYEQYF.

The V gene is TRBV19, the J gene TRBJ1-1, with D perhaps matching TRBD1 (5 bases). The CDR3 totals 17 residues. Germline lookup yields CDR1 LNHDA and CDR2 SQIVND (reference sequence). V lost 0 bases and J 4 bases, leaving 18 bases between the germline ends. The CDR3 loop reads CASSIDRGVGLSTEAFF. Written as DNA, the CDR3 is TGTGCCAGTAGTATAGATCGGGGGGTCGGGCTGAGCACTGAAGCTTTCTTT.

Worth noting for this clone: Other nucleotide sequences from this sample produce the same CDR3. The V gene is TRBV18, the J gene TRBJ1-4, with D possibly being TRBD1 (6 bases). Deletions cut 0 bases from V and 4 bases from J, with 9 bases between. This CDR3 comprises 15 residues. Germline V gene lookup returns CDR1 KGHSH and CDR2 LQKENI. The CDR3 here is CASSPPGQVNEKLFF. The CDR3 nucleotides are TGTGCCAGCTCACCACCGGGACAAGTTAATGAAAAACTGTTTTTT.

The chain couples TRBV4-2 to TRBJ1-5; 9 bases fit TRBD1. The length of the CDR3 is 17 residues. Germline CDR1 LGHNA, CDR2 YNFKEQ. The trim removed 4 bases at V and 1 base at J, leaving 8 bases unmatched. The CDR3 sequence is CASSPGQGGGSNQPQHF. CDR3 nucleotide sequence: TGTGCCAGCAGCCCGGGACAGGGCGGGGGGAGCAATCAGCCCCAGCATTTT.

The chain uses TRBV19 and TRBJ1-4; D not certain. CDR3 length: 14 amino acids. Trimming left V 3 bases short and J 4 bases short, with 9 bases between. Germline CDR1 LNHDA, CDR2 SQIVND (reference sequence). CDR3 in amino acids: CASSIPTGNEKLFF. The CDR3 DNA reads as TGTGCCAGTAGTATCCCGACGGGTAATGAAAAACTGTTTTTT.

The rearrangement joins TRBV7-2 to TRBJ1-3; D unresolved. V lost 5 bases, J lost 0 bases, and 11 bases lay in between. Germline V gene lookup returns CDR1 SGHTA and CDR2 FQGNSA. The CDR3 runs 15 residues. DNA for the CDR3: TGTGCCAGCAGCCCCGGACTCTACTCTGGAAACACCATATATTTT. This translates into CASSPGLYSGNTIYF.

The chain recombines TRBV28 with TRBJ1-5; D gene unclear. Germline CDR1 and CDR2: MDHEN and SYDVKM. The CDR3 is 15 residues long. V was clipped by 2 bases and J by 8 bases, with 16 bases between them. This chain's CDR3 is CASSLTAGVREPQHF. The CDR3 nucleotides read TGTGCCAGCAGTTTAACGGCAGGTGTAAGGGAGCCCCAGCATTTT.

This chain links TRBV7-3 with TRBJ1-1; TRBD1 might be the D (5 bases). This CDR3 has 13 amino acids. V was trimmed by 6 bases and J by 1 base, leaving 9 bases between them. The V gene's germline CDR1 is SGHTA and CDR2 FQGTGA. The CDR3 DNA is TGTGCCAGCAGGAGAGACAGGAACACTGAAGCTTTCTTT. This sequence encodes CASRRDRNTEAFF.

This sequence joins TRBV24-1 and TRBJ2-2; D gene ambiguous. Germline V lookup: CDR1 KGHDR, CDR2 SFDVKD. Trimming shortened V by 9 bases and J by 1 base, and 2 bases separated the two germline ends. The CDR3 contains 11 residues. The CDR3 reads CATGNTGELFF. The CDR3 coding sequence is TGTGCCACCGGGAACACCGGGGAGCTGTTTTTT.

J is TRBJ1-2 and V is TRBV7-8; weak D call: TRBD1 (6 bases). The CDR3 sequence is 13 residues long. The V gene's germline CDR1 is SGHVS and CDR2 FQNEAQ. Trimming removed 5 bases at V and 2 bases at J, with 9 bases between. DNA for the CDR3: TGTGCCAGCAGCCCGGACAGAAACTATGGCTACACCTTC. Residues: CASSPDRNYGYTF.

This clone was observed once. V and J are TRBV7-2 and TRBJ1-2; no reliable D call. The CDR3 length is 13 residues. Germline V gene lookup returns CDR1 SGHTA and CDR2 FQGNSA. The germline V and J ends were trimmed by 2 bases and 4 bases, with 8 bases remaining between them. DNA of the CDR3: TGTGCCAGCAGCTTACAGAACAGCTATGGCTACACCTTC. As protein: CASSLQNSYGYTF.

The CDR3 DNA follows: TGTGCCAGCAGCTTCGGGTCCCCAGGGCAGTATTTT. Its protein product is CASSFGSPGQYF. This chain connects TRBV11-1 to TRBJ2-3; D not resolved. This CDR3 region has 12 residues. V lost 3 bases to trimming and J lost 11 bases, with 12 bases between them. Germline-derived CDR1 and CDR2 are SGHAT and FQDESV (reference sequence).

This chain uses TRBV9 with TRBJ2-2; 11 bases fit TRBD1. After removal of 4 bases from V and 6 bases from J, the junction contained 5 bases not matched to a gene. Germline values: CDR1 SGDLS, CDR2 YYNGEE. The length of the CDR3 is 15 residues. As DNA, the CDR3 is TGTGCCAGCAGCCGCGGGACAGGGGGTTCCGGGGAGCTGTTTTTT. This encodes CASSRGTGGSGELFF. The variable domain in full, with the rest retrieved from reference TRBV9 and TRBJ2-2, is DSGVTQTPKHLITATGQRVTLRCSPRSGDLSVYWYQQSLDQGLQFLIQYYNGEERAKGNILERFSAQQFPDLHSELNLSSLELGDSALYFCASSRGTGGSGELFFGEGSRLTVL.

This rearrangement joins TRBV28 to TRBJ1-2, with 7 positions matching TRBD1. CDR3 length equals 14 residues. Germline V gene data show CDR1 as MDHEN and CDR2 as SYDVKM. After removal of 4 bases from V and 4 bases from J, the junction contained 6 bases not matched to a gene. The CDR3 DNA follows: TGTGCCAGCAGTTCAGGGGGAAACCTCTATGGCTACACCTTC. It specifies CASSSGGNLYGYTF.

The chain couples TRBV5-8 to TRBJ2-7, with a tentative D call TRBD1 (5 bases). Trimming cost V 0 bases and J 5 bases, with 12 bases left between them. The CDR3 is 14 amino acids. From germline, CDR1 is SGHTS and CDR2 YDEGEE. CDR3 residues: CASSLGQGIDEQYF. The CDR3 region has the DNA TGTGCCAGCAGCTTGGGGCAGGGAATTGACGAGCAGTACTTC.

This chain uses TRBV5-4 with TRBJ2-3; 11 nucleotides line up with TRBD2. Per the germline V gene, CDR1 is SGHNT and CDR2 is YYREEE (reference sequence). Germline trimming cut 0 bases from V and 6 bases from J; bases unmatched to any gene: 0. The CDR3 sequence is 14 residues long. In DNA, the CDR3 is TGTGCCAGCAGCTTGGGGACTAGCGGGGATACGCAGTATTTT. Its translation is CASSLGTSGDTQYF.